Sequencing of this TCR beta chain was carried out in a study of beta chain features in type 1 diabetes. Sequencing targeted expressed TCRB transcripts, as all isolated RNA had been reverse transcribed. Clones were read by immunoSEQ multiplex PCR, and TCRdb kept only the in-frame ones, dropping some. The table includes 640,000 or so clones, over 10% detected once. Donors contributed one heparinised blood draw apiece, averaging around 100 mL. Markers CD45RO/CCR7/CD25/CD127/CD95/CD27 served to sort CD4+ naive, central memory, regulatory and stem cell-like memory cells. Overall study results and limits: Across all four CD4+ subsets, people with type 1 diabetes showed modestly shorter TCRB CDR3s. The question of HLA type influencing TCRB rearrangement was one that remained unresolved here.

Germline CDR1 is KGHSH and CDR2 is LQKENI. V lost 6 bases and J lost 6; bases outside the gene matches: 5. CDR3 length equals 14 residues. This clone was seen a handful of times. Its specificity is unknown. V usage is TRBV18 and J usage is TRBJ1-6, with 7 bases lining up with TRBD1. The sample comprised naive CD4+ T cells from blood. The origin of this receptor is a man aged 18 to 35 with type 1 diabetes. Written as DNA, the CDR3 is TGTGCCAGCTCCCAGGGACAGAGTAATTCACCCCTCCACTTT. This codes for CASSQGQSNSPLHF.